This is a list of T cell receptor beta chains from one sample in a study of graft-versus-host responses after intestinal transplantation. What these receptors recognize is not known. Clones were read by immunoSEQ multiplex PCR, and TCRdb kept only the in-frame ones, dropping some. The data contain about 96,000 clones, roughly 90% of them singletons. The sequencing here drew on unstimulated CD4+ T cells sorted from spleen or lymph node cells, taken before intestinal transplant. The receptors come from a human donor who received an intestinal transplant. The CDR3 runs from the conserved cysteine through the conserved F or W. A D gene is named only where the DNA matches it firmly. Clone size is given for some rows only: seen once, a few or many times, or a class if the clone is expanded.

abundance	v_gene	d_gene	j_gene	CDR3nt	CDR3aa
-	TRBV6-5	-	TRBJ1-1	TGTGCCAGCAGTTACTCGGGGTGGGGAGGTGATGAAGCTTTCTTT	CASSYSGWGGDEAFF
-	TRBV27	-	TRBJ2-1	TGTGCCAGCAGCTACAGTACCCTGTCTGGGAATGAGCAGTTCTTC	CASSYSTLSGNEQFF
-	TRBV6-1	-	TRBJ2-3	TGTGCCAGCGGTATAACTGTACGCACAGATACGCAGTATTTT	CASGITVRTDTQYF
once	TRBV30	-	TRBJ1-6	TGTGCCTGGGGGCGGGGTAACCTCGGATCAGAAAATTCACCCCTCCACTTT	CAWGRGNLGSENSPLHF
-	TRBV4-3	-	TRBJ1-2	TGCGCCAGCAGCCAGGAAACAGGGAACTATGGCTACACCTTC	CASSQETGNYGYTF
-	TRBV30	-	TRBJ2-1	TGTGCCTGGAGTAGCGGACCTTACAATGAGCAGTTCTTC	CAWSSGPYNEQFF
-	TRBV6-6	-	TRBJ2-7	TGTGCCAGCAGCCGTAACAGGAAGTACGAGCAGTACTTC	CASSRNRKYEQYF
-	TRBV5-6	-	TRBJ1-1	TGTGCCAGCAGCTTGGCGTCTAGGCGATACATGAACACTGAAGCTTTCTTT	CASSLASRRYMNTEAFF
-	TRBV2	TRBD1	TRBJ1-5	TGTGCCAGCAGTACCCGACAGGGGGTAAAGGGCAATCAGCCCCAGCATTTT	CASSTRQGVKGNQPQHF
-	TRBV2	TRBD2	TRBJ2-5	TGTGCCAGCAGTGAATGGGGGGGTAAAGAGACCCAGTACTTC	CASSEWGGKETQYF
-	TRBV4-1	-	TRBJ1-5	TGCGCCAGCAGCCAAGAGTACAGGAATCAGCCCCAGCATTTT	CASSQEYRNQPQHF
-	TRBV6-1	TRBD1	TRBJ1-2	TGTGCCAGCAGTGAAGCTCCCATGCTGGACAGGGGCGGTGGCTACACCTTC	CASSEAPMLDRGGGYTF
-	TRBV5-6	-	TRBJ2-5	TGTGCCAGCAGCTTTTACCGTGGGGGGAGGATGGAGACCCAGTACTTC	CASSFYRGGRMETQYF
-	TRBV6-5	-	TRBJ1-5	TGTGCCAGCAGCCGAGAGGGTCAGCCCCAGCATTTT	CASSREGQPQHF
-	TRBV7-9	-	TRBJ1-1	TGTGCCAGCAGCATTAGAGAGGAGCATGGTGAAGCTTTCTTT	CASSIREEHGEAFF
-	TRBV20-1	TRBD2	TRBJ2-1	TGCAGTGCTATGAAGGGACTAGTTCCGTTCTTC	CSAMKGLVPFF
-	TRBV5-1	TRBD1	TRBJ1-5	TGCGCCAGCAGCTTGGGACAGGGGGCTCAGCCCCAGCATTTT	CASSLGQGAQPQHF
-	TRBV10-1	-	TRBJ2-6	TGCGCCAGCAGGCCGGAGGCCGCTGGGGCCAACGTCCTGACTTTC	CASRPEAAGANVLTF
few	TRBV19	-	TRBJ1-4	TGTGCCAGTACCCGGCCGAGCAGGGGAGATGAAAAACTGTTTTTT	CASTRPSRGDEKLFF
-	TRBV28	-	TRBJ2-7	TGTGCCAGCAGCACAGGGTCTCACGAGCAGTACTTC	CASSTGSHEQYF
few	TRBV2	-	TRBJ2-2	TGTGCCACCCAAGGGAGATCGTACACCGGGGAGCTGTTTTTT	CATQGRSYTGELFF
-	TRBV6-6	TRBD1	TRBJ1-4	TGTGCCAGCGGTAGCGGGACAGGGACTGAAAAACTGTTTTTT	CASGSGTGTEKLFF
-	TRBV11-1	TRBD2	TRBJ2-5	TGTGCCAGCAGCTCTCTAGCGGTGATGGGAGAGACCCAGTACTTC	CASSSLAVMGETQYF
-	TRBV5-4	TRBD2	TRBJ2-1	TGTGCCAGCAGCCCTACTAGCGGGAGGCCGTTGGAGCAGTTCTTC	CASSPTSGRPLEQFF
-	TRBV6-5	-	TRBJ1-2	TGTGCCAGCAGTTCCCCCGCTGGTAGCTATGGCTACACCTTC	CASSSPAGSYGYTF
-	TRBV4-1	-	TRBJ2-5	TGCGCCAGCAGCCAAGTATTGAGGGAGACCCAGTACTTC	CASSQVLRETQYF
-	TRBV29-1	-	TRBJ2-7	TGCAGCGTTGACGCATCTGGGACAAAGGAGCAGTACTTC	CSVDASGTKEQYF
once	TRBV5-4	TRBD2	TRBJ2-7	TGTGCCAGCAGCTTGCGGGGGGGCAAGAGCTCCTACGAGCAGTACTTC	CASSLRGGKSSYEQYF